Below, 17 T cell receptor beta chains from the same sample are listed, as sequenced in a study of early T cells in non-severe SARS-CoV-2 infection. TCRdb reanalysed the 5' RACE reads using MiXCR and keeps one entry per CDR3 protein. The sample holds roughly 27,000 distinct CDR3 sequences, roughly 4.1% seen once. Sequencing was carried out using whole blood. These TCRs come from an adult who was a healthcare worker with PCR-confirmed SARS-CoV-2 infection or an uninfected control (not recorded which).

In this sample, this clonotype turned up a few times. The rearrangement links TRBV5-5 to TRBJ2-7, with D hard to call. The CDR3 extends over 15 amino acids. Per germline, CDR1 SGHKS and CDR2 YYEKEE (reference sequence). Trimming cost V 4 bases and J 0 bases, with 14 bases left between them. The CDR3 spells CASSLKYWGSYEQYF. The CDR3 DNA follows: TGTGCCAGCAGCCTGAAATATTGGGGCTCCTACGAGCAGTACTTC.

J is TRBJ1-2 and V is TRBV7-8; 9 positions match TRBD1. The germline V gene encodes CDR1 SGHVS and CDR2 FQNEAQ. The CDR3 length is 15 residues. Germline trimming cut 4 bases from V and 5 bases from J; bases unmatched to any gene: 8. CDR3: CASSSIGTGTYGYTF. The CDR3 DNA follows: TGTGCCAGCAGCTCAATCGGGACAGGGACTTATGGCTACACCTTC.

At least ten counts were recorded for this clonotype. In nucleotides, the CDR3 is TGTGCCAGCGCAAAGCCCAGTCCCTACGAGCAGTACTTC. It translates to CASAKPSPYEQYF. This chain links TRBV28 with TRBJ2-7; D call uncertain. The V gene's germline CDR1 is MDHEN and CDR2 SYDVKM. CDR3 length: 13 residues. Trimming removed 8 bases at V and 2 bases at J, with 13 bases between.

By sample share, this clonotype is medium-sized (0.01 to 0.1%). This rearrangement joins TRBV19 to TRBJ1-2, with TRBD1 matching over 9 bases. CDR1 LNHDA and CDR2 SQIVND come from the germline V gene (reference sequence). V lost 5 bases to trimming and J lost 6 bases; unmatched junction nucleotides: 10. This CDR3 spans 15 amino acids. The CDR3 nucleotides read TGTGCCAGTAGTCTTGGGACAGGGCTGAAAGATGGCTACACCTTC. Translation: CASSLGTGLKDGYTF.

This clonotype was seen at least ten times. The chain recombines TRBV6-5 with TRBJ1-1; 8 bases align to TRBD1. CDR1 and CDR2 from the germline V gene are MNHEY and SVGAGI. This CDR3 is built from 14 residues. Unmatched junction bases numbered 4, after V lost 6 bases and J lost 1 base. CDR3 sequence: CASSRDRRNTEAFF. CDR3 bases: TGTGCCAGCAGCAGGGACAGGAGGAACACTGAAGCTTTCTTT.

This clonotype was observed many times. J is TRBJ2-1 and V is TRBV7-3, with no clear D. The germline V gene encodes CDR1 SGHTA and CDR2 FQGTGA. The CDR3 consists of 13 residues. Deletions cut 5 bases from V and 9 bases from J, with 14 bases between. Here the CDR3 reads CASSASFAREQFF. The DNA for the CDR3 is TGTGCCAGCAGCGCCTCCTTCGCGCGTGAGCAGTTCTTC.

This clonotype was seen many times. CDR3 loop: CASMGQGNEKLFF. In DNA, the CDR3 is TGCGCCAGCATGGGACAGGGGAATGAAAAACTGTTTTTT. J is TRBJ1-4 and V is TRBV10-1, with 10 bases that match TRBD1. Germline CDR1 reads WNHNN; CDR2 reads SYGVQD (reference sequence). The CDR3 extends over 13 amino acids. Unmatched junction bases numbered 1, after V lost 7 bases and J lost 5 bases.

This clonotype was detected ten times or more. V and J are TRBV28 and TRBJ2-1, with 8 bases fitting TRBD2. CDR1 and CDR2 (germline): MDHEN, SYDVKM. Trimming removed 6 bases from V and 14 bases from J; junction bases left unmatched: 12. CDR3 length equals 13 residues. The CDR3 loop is CASSGTRLRGKFF. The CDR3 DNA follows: TGTGCCAGCAGCGGGACTAGACTGAGGGGAAAGTTCTTC.

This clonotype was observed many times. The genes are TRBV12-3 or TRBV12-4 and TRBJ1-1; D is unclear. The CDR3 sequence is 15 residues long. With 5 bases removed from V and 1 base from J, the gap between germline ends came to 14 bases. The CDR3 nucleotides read TGTGCCAGCAGTCCGGGTCCCGGGAAGAACACTGAAGCTTTCTTT. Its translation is CASSPGPGKNTEAFF.

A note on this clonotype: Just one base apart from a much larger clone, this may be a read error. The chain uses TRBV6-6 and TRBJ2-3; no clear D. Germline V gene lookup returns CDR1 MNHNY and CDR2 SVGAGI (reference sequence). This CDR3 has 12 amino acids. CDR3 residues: CASSYSTDTLYF. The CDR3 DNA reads TGTGCCAGCAGTTACAGCACAGATACGCTGTATTTT.

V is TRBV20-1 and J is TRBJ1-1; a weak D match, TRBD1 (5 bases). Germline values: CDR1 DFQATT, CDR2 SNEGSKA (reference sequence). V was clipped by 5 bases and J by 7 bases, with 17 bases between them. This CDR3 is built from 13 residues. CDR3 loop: CSAWEQASNEAFF. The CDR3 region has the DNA TGCAGTGCTTGGGAACAGGCCTCCAATGAAGCTTTCTTT.

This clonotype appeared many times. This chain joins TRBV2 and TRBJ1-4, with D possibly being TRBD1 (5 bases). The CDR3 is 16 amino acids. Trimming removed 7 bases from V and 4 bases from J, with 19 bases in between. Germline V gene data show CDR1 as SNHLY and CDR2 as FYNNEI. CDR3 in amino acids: CASTRSMAGNNEKLFF. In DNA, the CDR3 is TGTGCCAGCACCCGAAGCATGGCAGGGAATAATGAAAAACTGTTTTTT.

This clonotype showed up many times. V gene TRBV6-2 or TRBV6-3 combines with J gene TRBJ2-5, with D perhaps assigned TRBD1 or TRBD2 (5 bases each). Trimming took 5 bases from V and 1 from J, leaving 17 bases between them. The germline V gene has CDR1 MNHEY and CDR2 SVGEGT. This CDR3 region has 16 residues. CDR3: CASSVDSPRGQETQYF. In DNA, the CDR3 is TGTGCCAGCAGTGTCGACAGCCCGAGGGGCCAAGAGACCCAGTACTTC.

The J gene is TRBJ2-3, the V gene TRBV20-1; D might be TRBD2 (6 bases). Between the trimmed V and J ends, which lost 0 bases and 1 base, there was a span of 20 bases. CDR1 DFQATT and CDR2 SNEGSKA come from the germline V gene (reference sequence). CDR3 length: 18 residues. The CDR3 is CSARDPPGGKGGTDTQYF. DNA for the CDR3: TGCAGTGCTAGAGATCCACCGGGCGGGAAGGGAGGCACAGATACGCAGTATTTT.

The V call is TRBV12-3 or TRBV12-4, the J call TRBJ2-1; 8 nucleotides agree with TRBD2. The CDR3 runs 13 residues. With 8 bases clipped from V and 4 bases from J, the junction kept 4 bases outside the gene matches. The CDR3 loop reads CASLQREYNEQFF. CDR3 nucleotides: TGTGCCAGCCTACAGCGGGAGTACAATGAGCAGTTCTTC.

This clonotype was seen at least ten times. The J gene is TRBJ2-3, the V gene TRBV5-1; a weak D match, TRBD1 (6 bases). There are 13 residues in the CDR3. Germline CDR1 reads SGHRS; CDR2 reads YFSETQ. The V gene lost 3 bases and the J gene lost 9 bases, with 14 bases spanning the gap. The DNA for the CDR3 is TGCGCCAGCAGCTCGCAGGGACAATCCACGCAGTATTTT. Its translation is CASSSQGQSTQYF. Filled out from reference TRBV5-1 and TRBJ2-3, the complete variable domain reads KAGVTQTPRYLIKTRGQQVTLSCSPISGHRSVSWYQQTPGQGLQFLFEYFSETQRNKGNFPGRFSGRQFSNSRSEMNVSTLELGDSALYLCASSSQGQSTQYFGPGTRLTVL.

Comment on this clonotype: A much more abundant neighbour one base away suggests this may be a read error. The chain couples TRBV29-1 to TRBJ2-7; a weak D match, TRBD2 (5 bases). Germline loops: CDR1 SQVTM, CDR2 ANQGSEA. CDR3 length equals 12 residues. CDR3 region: CCVEGSAYEQYF. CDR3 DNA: TGCTGCGTTGAGGGCAGCGCCTACGAGCAGTACTTC.